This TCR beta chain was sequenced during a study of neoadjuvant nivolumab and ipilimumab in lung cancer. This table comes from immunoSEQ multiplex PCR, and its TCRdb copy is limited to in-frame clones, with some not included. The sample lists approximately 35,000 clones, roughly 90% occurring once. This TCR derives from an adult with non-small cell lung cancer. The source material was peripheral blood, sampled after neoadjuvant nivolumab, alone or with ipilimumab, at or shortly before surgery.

CDR3 loop: CASSVGTGGQYGYTF. The CDR3 bases are TGTGCCAGCAGTGTGGGGACAGGGGGACAGTATGGCTACACCTTC. The V call is TRBV28, the J call TRBJ1-2; 11 bases are shared with TRBD1. Germline CDR1 and CDR2: MDHEN and SYDVKM. V trimming: 5 bases; J trimming: 5 bases; junction bases outside the gene matches: 7. CDR3 length: 15 amino acids.